A selection of T cell receptor beta chains follows, all from one sample in a study of OX40 agonist ivuxolimab in advanced cancers. Sequencing used immunoSEQ multiplex PCR; TCRdb keeps in-frame clones, though not all of them. The sample includes roughly 69,000 clones, 84% seen only once; the top ten take around 10%. Specimen: CD4+ or CD8+ T cells sorted from blood, collected in a trial of the OX40 agonist ivuxolimab. The receptors here all came from an adult with an advanced solid tumor such as melanoma, head and neck, liver or kidney cancer. Each CDR3 is given with its conserved first and last residue. D genes are given only for firm matches. Clone size, where shown, is once, few, many, or a class for clones that have expanded.

>TRBV10-3|-|TRBJ1-2|-
TGTGCCATCAGCGGTACAGCGATCGGGGGCTACACCTTC
CAISGTAIGGYTF
>TRBV7-9|-|TRBJ2-6|-
TGTGCCAGCAGCTTAACCGGGGCCAACGTCCTGACTTTC
CASSLTGANVLTF
>TRBV5-1|once|TRBJ2-5|TRBD2
TGCGCCAGCAATCATGCCGGACTAGCGGAAGAGACCCAGTACTTC
CASNHAGLAEETQYF
>TRBV5-5|-|TRBJ2-7|-
TGTGCCAGCAGCTTGGCCCCGGGAGTTTGGGAGCAGTACTTC
CASSLAPGVWEQYF
>TRBV25-1|-|TRBJ2-5|-
TGTGCCAGCAGTGCTCGGGGGGACAAGAGAACCCAGTACTTC
CASSARGDKRTQYF
>TRBV7-9|-|TRBJ1-2|TRBD1
TGTGCCAGCAGCCCAGGACAGGGGCCCTGGGGACGTGGCTACACCTTC
CASSPGQGPWGRGYTF
>TRBV7-3|-|TRBJ1-1|-
TGTGCCAGCAGCTTGTATGGGTTGAACACTGAAGCTTTCTTT
CASSLYGLNTEAFF
>TRBV27|-|TRBJ1-2|-
TGTGCCAGCAGTAACCTAGGGGACACCGATGGATACACCTTC
CASSNLGDTDGYTF
>TRBV4-1|-|TRBJ1-5|-
TGCGCCAGCAGCCAAGAATGGGAGGGGTGGAGCAATCAGCCCCAGCATTTT
CASSQEWEGWSNQPQHF
>TRBV2|-|TRBJ1-5|-
TGTGCCAGCATCCAGGGACCCCATCAGCCCCAGCATTTT
CASIQGPHQPQHF
>TRBV7-2|-|TRBJ2-5|-
TGTGCCAGCAGCCCTTTCGGGACGGTGGACCAAGAGACCCAGTACTTC
CASSPFGTVDQETQYF
>TRBV5-4|-|TRBJ2-1|TRBD2
TGTGCCAGCAGCTTGGCCGGGACTAGCGGGAACAATGAGCAGTTCTTC
CASSLAGTSGNNEQFF
>TRBV5-4|-|TRBJ1-1|TRBD1
TGTGCCAGCAATGTGTTTGGGACAGGGGGCTTTCTAGCTGAAGCTTTCTTT
CASNVFGTGGFLAEAFF
>TRBV7-2|-|TRBJ2-5|-
TGTGCCAGCAGCTTAGGGGTAGAGGAGACCCAGTACTTC
CASSLGVEETQYF
>TRBV2|-|TRBJ1-4|-
TGTGCCAGCAGTCCGAACTACTTGGAAGGGATAGGTGAAAAACTGTTTTTT
CASSPNYLEGIGEKLFF
>TRBV5-1|-|TRBJ2-7|TRBD1
TGCGCCAGCAGCTCATACAGGGGACGGGGATCCTACGAGCAGTACTTC
CASSSYRGRGSYEQYF
>TRBV4-1|-|TRBJ2-3|TRBD1
TGCGCCAGCAGCCAAGATCTAACAGGGGTTCCAGATACGCAGTATTTT
CASSQDLTGVPDTQYF
>TRBV5-4|-|TRBJ2-5|-
TGTGCCAGCAGCTCCCTCGGAGGGGAGGTTATAGAGACCCAGTACTTC
CASSSLGGEVIETQYF
>TRBV5-4|-|TRBJ1-2|-
TGTGCCAGCAGCCCCACAGATAACTATGGCTACACCTTC
CASSPTDNYGYTF
>TRBV19|-|TRBJ1-1|TRBD1
TGTGCCAGTAGGTCGACAGGGTGGTTAAGGAACACTGAAGCTTTCTTT
CASRSTGWLRNTEAFF
>TRBV5-6|once|TRBJ1-1|-
TGTGCCAGCAGCTTCCAGGGAAAAGAAGCTTTCTTT
CASSFQGKEAFF
>TRBV7-9|-|TRBJ1-2|-
TGTGCCAGCAGCTTAGTTACGGACTATGGCTACACCTTC
CASSLVTDYGYTF
>TRBV5-1|-|TRBJ2-3|-
TGCGCCAGCAGCTTGGTTGTCGGATCTAGCACAGATACGCAGTATTTT
CASSLVVGSSTDTQYF
>TRBV19|-|TRBJ2-1|-
TGTGCCAGTAGTACCGGGACATATGGCAATGAGCAGTTCTTC
CASSTGTYGNEQFF
>TRBV11-3|-|TRBJ2-6|-
TGTGCCAGCAGCTTCTTGGGACGCTCCTCTGGGGCCAACGTCCTGACTTTC
CASSFLGRSSGANVLTF
>TRBV19|-|TRBJ2-1|-
TGTGCCAGTAGAAAGGACAGCTACAATGAGCAGTTCTTC
CASRKDSYNEQFF
>TRBV27|-|TRBJ2-7|TRBD1
TGTGCCAGCAGTTTACTAAGGGGACAGGGGGCGACCTACGAGCAGTACTTC
CASSLLRGQGATYEQYF
>TRBV5-4|once|TRBJ2-1|TRBD1
TGTGCCAGCAGCTCGGGGACAGGGGGCGCATACAATGAGCAGTTCTTC
CASSSGTGGAYNEQFF
>TRBV7-2|-|TRBJ2-3|TRBD2
TGTGCCAGCAGCTCCGCGGGGGGGCCGGGAGATACGCAGTATTTT
CASSSAGGPGDTQYF
>TRBV5-6|-|TRBJ1-6|-
TGTGCCAGCAGCTTGGGGGGAGACTCACCCCTCCACTTT
CASSLGGDSPLHF
>TRBV18|once|TRBJ1-6|TRBD1
TGTGCCAGCTCACCACGGGGTTCAGGGGGCGAATCACCCCTCCACTTT
CASSPRGSGGESPLHF
>TRBV6-6|-|TRBJ1-5|-
TGTGCCAGCAGTCCCGGGACATTTAGCAATCAGCCCCAGCATTTT
CASSPGTFSNQPQHF
>TRBV19|-|TRBJ2-4|-
TGTGCCAGTAGTATAGGGGGGGCTGAGCGCATTCAGTACTTC
CASSIGGAERIQYF
>TRBV27|-|TRBJ2-7|-
TGTGCCAGCAGTTCTAGGGGGATGGTGCACTACGAGCAGTACTTC
CASSSRGMVHYEQYF
>TRBV7-2|once|TRBJ1-4|-
TGTGCCAGCAGCTTATTGGGGACGGAACTGTTTTTT
CASSLLGTELFF
>TRBV28|-|TRBJ2-5|TRBD2
TGTGCCAGCAGTCCCGCGGGGGGGCAAGAGACCCAGTACTTC
CASSPAGGQETQYF
>TRBV5-8|-|TRBJ2-2|-
TGTGCCAGCAGCTTACGGGAAAATACCGGGGAGCTGTTTTTT
CASSLRENTGELFF
>TRBV19|-|TRBJ2-1|TRBD2
TGTGCCAGTAGTATCAAGGGCGGGAGTTTTAATGAGCAGTTCTTC
CASSIKGGSFNEQFF
>TRBV14|-|TRBJ1-2|-
TGTGCCAGCAGCCTCCGAACCCGATCTAACTATGGCTACACCTTC
CASSLRTRSNYGYTF
>TRBV7-2|-|TRBJ2-7|TRBD1
TGTGCCAGCAGCTTGGGACAGGGCTCCCGAACGCAGTACTTC
CASSLGQGSRTQYF
>TRBV18|-|TRBJ1-1|-
TGTGCCAGCTCCCCCGCCTGGGGGGGCGTTCCCACTGAAGCTTTCTTT
CASSPAWGGVPTEAFF
>TRBV19|-|TRBJ1-1|TRBD1
TGTGCCAGTAGTCCCCGACAGGGGTTGTGGACTGAAGCTTTCTTT
CASSPRQGLWTEAFF
>TRBV5-1|-|TRBJ1-1|TRBD1
TGCGCCAGCAGCGGTGATTTACAGGGGGCAGGGGCTTTCTTT
CASSGDLQGAGAFF
>TRBV18|-|TRBJ2-5|-
TGTGCCAGCTCACTACAGAGGATGGCAGAGACCCAGTACTTC
CASSLQRMAETQYF
>TRBV11-3|-|TRBJ1-6|-
TGTGCCAGCTCGGAAAGGGCTAATTCACCCCTCCACTTT
CASSERANSPLHF
>TRBV15|few|TRBJ2-2|TRBD2
TGTGCCACGGGTAAAGGGACTACGAACACCGGGGAGCTGTTTTTT
CATGKGTTNTGELFF
>TRBV11-1|-|TRBJ2-1|-
TGTGCCAGCAGCTTCCCCGGGTCAGCTAAGGACAATGAGCAGTTCTTC
CASSFPGSAKDNEQFF
>TRBV19|-|TRBJ1-1|-
TGTGCCAGTAAAGCGTCCAGGGACGGATCTAACACTGAAGCTTTCTTT
CASKASRDGSNTEAFF
>TRBV11-2|-|TRBJ1-1|-
TGTGCCAGCAGCTTAGGGTTTAGGTCCGCAAAAGCTTTCTTT
CASSLGFRSAKAFF
>TRBV5-1|-|TRBJ1-4|-
TGCGCCAGCAGCAGGGCCGGGAGAACCTTCGCAACTAATGAAAAACTGTTTTTT
CASSRAGRTFATNEKLFF
>TRBV2|-|TRBJ1-2|-
TGTGCCAGCAGTGCCGGGCGGGGGGTGGCCTATGGCTACACCTTC
CASSAGRGVAYGYTF
>TRBV11-3|-|TRBJ2-5|-
TGTGCCAGCAGCTTATCCACAGGGCTCCTTCAAGAGACCCAGTACTTC
CASSLSTGLLQETQYF
>TRBV10-3|-|TRBJ2-3|TRBD2
TGTGCCATCACCTCCAGGTTGGGTAGCGGGAGGCCCACAGATACGCAGTATTTT
CAITSRLGSGRPTDTQYF
>TRBV5-1|-|TRBJ2-2|TRBD2
TGCGCCAGTCGACTAGCGGGAGACGGGGAGCTGTTTTTT
CASRLAGDGELFF
>TRBV5-1|-|TRBJ2-7|-
TGCGCCAGCAGCTTTCCAGGGGTTAGTGAGCAGTACTTC
CASSFPGVSEQYF
>TRBV5-4|-|TRBJ2-2|-
TGTGCCAGCAGCTCCGGGGGGCCCAAGACCGGGGAGCTGTTTTTT
CASSSGGPKTGELFF
>TRBV13|once|TRBJ2-7|-
TGTGCCAGCAGCCGATCTAAGGGGACAAACCCCTACGAGCAGTACTTC
CASSRSKGTNPYEQYF